This T cell receptor (beta chain) stems from a study of blood T cell repertoires in COVID-19. About the research overall: Samples representing acute and convalescent COVID-19 were sourced from the United States, Italy and Spain. PBMCs, B-cell-depleted T cells, or T cells were the source of the cDNA or gDNA that made up the material.

Original processing notes: Amplification from reference gene primers served as the basis for estimated nucleated cell counts. Clones were read by immunoSEQ multiplex PCR, and TCRdb kept only the in-frame ones, dropping some. For V, J and clone size, that table is used; D and trimming come from the DNA. The table shows some 260,000 clones, with around 89% occurring only once. This clone was counted once. The CDR3 consists of 16 residues. CDR1 and CDR2 (germline): SEHNR, FQNEAQ (reference sequence). Germline trimming cut 1 base from V and 0 bases from J; bases unmatched to any gene: 5. The TCR comes from a woman between 40 and 50 years old who had recovered from COVID-19. Specimen: peripheral blood. The chain joins TRBV7-9 to TRBJ2-7; 8 bases are a match to TRBD2. DNA for the CDR3: TGTGCCAGCAGCTTAGGGCCTAGCGGGCACTCCTACGAGCAGTACTTC. It translates to CASSLGPSGHSYEQYF.